Following are 26 T cell receptor beta chains from one sample sequenced in a study of shared clonotypes between healthy human individuals. The data were produced by immunoSEQ multiplex PCR, yet TCRdb's version contains in-frame clones alone and is incomplete. Of about a million clones listed, roughly 80% are singletons. Sequencing used memory CD4+ T cells sorted from blood. As for subset: CD45RA-negative fraction. These receptor sequences come from a man aged 18 to 35 in good health.

In its sample, this clone was seen once. The chain recombines TRBV14 with TRBJ1-1; D perhaps matches TRBD1 (5 bases). Per the germline V gene, CDR1 is SGHDN and CDR2 is FVKESK. Trimming left V 4 bases short and J 7 bases short, with 19 bases between. CDR3 length: 15 amino acids. The CDR3 DNA reads as TGTGCCAGCAGCCCCTACATGGGGGGAATAATTGAAGCTTTCTTT. Its protein is CASSPYMGGIIEAFF.

J is TRBJ2-3 and V is TRBV5-1; TRBD2 agrees at 7 bases. CDR3 length: 18 amino acids. Germline CDR1 and CDR2: SGHRS and YFSETQ. The V segment lost 3 bases and the J segment 3 bases; nucleotides outside the gene matches: 16. Here the CDR3 DNA reads TGCGCCAGCAGCTCGATAAGGGGCGGGAGAGGACGAACAGATACGCAGTATTTT. It yields the protein CASSSIRGGRGRTDTQYF.

CDR3 residues: CASSFSSGGADTQYF. Written as DNA, the CDR3 is TGCGCCAGCAGCTTCTCTAGCGGGGGAGCAGATACGCAGTATTTT. The chain has TRBV5-1 and TRBJ2-3; TRBD2 matches at 10 bases. Germline CDR1 and CDR2: SGHRS and YFSETQ. Trimming at V came to 2 bases and at J to 4 bases, leaving 4 bases not matched to a gene. The CDR3 sequence is 15 residues long.

At least ten counts were recorded for this clone. The chain joins TRBV29-1 to TRBJ1-1, with 10 positions matching TRBD1. Germline V lookup: CDR1 SQVTM, CDR2 ANQGSEA. This CDR3 has 17 amino acids. V shed 1 base, J shed 1 base, and the junction held 9 bases outside the gene matches. The CDR3 sequence is CSVEARQGARGNTEAFF. For the CDR3, the DNA is TGCAGCGTTGAAGCCCGACAGGGGGCGCGGGGGAACACTGAAGCTTTCTTT. The complete variable domain, with remaining parts taken from reference TRBV29-1 and TRBJ1-1, reads SAVISQKPSRDICQRGTSLTIQCQVDSQVTMMFWYRQQPGQSLTLIATANQGSEATYESGFVIDKFPISRPNLTFSTLTVSNMSPEDSSIYLCSVEARQGARGNTEAFFGQGTRLTVV.

This chain uses TRBV7-2 with TRBJ2-5; a weak D match, TRBD2 (6 bases). Germline V CDR1 and CDR2: SGHTA, FQGNSA. This CDR3 contains 15 residues. V lost 5 bases to trimming and J lost 7 bases, with 20 bases between them. CDR3 in DNA: TGTGCCAGCAGCCTAACTTACCGGGGGTCGGTGACCCAGTACTTC. This encodes CASSLTYRGSVTQYF.

The genes are TRBV4-1 and TRBJ1-1, with D hard to call. This CDR3 comprises 17 residues. CDR1 is MGHRA, CDR2 YSYEKL, per germline. Trimming took off 0 bases at V and 0 bases at J, with 14 bases between the two ends. The CDR3 DNA reads as TGCGCCAGCAGCCAAGATACTGATCCGTACGTGAACACTGAAGCTTTCTTT. Its translation is CASSQDTDPYVNTEAFF.

This clone was seen only a few times. The V and J genes are TRBV5-4 and TRBJ1-2; D is undetermined. CDR1 and CDR2 from the germline V gene are SGHNT and YYREEE (reference sequence). Trimming stripped 6 bases from V and 2 bases from J, with 8 bases between. This CDR3 is 12 amino acids long. The CDR3 here is CASTQNNYGYTF. As DNA, the CDR3 is TGTGCCAGCACCCAGAACAACTATGGCTACACCTTC.

As regards this clone: With only one base between it and a far larger clone, this is likely a read error. The gene calls are TRBV9 and TRBJ2-3, with D uncertain. Per germline, CDR1 SGDLS and CDR2 YYNGEE. This CDR3 comprises 11 residues. V gave up 4 bases and J gave up 2 bases, with 2 bases separating them. CDR3 DNA: TGTGCCAGCAGCTTCACAGATACGCAGTATTTT. Amino acid sequence: CASSFTDTQYF.

The rearrangement uses TRBV6-1 and TRBJ1-1; D is ambiguous. This CDR3 spans 13 amino acids. Germline CDR1 MNHNS, CDR2 SASEGT. V was pared by 6 bases and J by 3 bases, with 11 bases between. Here the CDR3 reads CASSTLGYTEAFF. CDR3 sequence (DNA): TGTGCCAGCAGCACCCTGGGGTACACTGAAGCTTTCTTT.

This clone has just a few counts. The chain joins TRBV30 to TRBJ1-1, with D unclear. The CDR3 is made up of 13 amino acids. V lost 0 bases and J 1 base, leaving 6 bases between the germline ends. From germline, CDR1 is GTSNPN and CDR2 SVGIG (reference sequence). CDR3 sequence (DNA): TGTGCCTGGAGTGTAACAGAGAACACTGAAGCTTTCTTT. Translated: CAWSVTENTEAFF. Variable domain in full (rest from reference TRBV30 and TRBJ1-1): SQTIHQWPATLVQPVGSPLSLECTVEGTSNPNLYWYRQAAGRGLQLLFYSVGIGQISSEVPQNLSASRPQDRQFILSSKKLLLSDSGFYLCAWSVTENTEAFFGQGTRLTVV.

The chain employs TRBV11-2 and TRBJ1-4, with 9 bases lining up with TRBD1. This CDR3 is 17 amino acids long. V was pared by 5 bases and J by 0 bases, with 7 bases of the junction left unmatched. The germline V gene encodes CDR1 SGHAT and CDR2 FQNNGV. The CDR3 region has the DNA TGTGCCAGCAGCCCGACAGGGGGACTTTCAACTAATGAAAAACTGTTTTTT. Protein sequence: CASSPTGGLSTNEKLFF. Full variable domain (remainder filled in from reference TRBV11-2 and TRBJ1-4): EAGVAQSPRYKIIEKRQSVAFWCNPISGHATLYWYQQILGQGPKLLIQFQNNGVVDDSQLPKDRFSAERLKGVDSTLKIQPAKLEDSAVYLCASSPTGGLSTNEKLFFGSGTQLSVL.

V usage is TRBV7-3 and J usage is TRBJ2-5; TRBD1 might be the D (6 bases). V shed 5 bases and J shed 2 bases, with 9 bases lying between them. The CDR3 has 13 amino acids. Germline CDR1 SGHTA, CDR2 FQGTGA. CDR3 bases: TGTGCCAGCAGCCGGGACAATCAAGAGACCCAGTACTTC. Its protein product is CASSRDNQETQYF.

V is TRBV27 and J is TRBJ1-2; possible D gene TRBD1, 5 bases. Germline loops: CDR1 MNHEY, CDR2 SMNVEV (reference sequence). Trimming pared 5 bases from V and 1 base from J, leaving 14 bases between. The CDR3 is 15 amino acids. This chain's CDR3 is CASSPDRIINYGYTF. As DNA, the CDR3 is TGTGCCAGCAGTCCCGACAGAATAATTAACTATGGCTACACCTTC.

This chain connects TRBV4-2 to TRBJ1-1; 10 bases are shared with TRBD1. V shed 4 bases, J shed 3 bases, and the junction held 11 bases outside the gene matches. This CDR3 is built from 17 residues. Germline assignment: CDR1 LGHNA and CDR2 YNFKEQ. Written as DNA, the CDR3 is TGTGCCAGCAGCCTGACCTCCCTGGACAGGGGGGACACTGAAGCTTTCTTT. Translation: CASSLTSLDRGDTEAFF.

The rearrangement links TRBV11-2 to TRBJ2-2; 8 positions agree with TRBD2. The J segment lost 4 bases and the V segment lost 5 bases, leaving 6 bases of the junction unmatched. The CDR3 sequence is 15 residues long. The germline CDR1 and CDR2 sequences are SGHAT and FQNNGV. CDR3 in DNA: TGTGCCAGCAGCCGGGGGGGGTACACCACCGGGGAGCTGTTTTTT. It codes for CASSRGGYTTGELFF.

The J gene is TRBJ1-3, the V gene TRBV10-3, with 9 positions matching TRBD1. The CDR3 length is 16 residues. V lost 3 bases and J lost 4; bases outside the gene matches: 7. CDR1 and CDR2 from the germline V gene are ENHRY and SYGVKD. The CDR3 loop reads CAISELTGGAGNTIYF. The CDR3 DNA sequence: TGTGCCATCAGTGAATTAACAGGGGGCGCGGGAAACACCATATATTTT.

The V gene is TRBV6-6, the J gene TRBJ1-4, with no clear D. The CDR3 extends over 15 amino acids. CDR1 is MNHNY and CDR2 is SVGAGI in the germline V gene (reference sequence). Trimming removed 7 bases from V and 0 bases from J, with 12 bases in between. In nucleotides, the CDR3 is TGTGCCAGCACCCGGGCGGAATCAACTAATGAAAAACTGTTTTTT. Its protein is CASTRAESTNEKLFF.

The J gene is TRBJ2-3, the V gene TRBV4-1; D might be TRBD1 (5 bases). The CDR3 has 14 amino acids. The ends were cut back, 4 bases at V and 2 bases at J, with 10 bases in the middle. The germline CDR1 and CDR2 sequences are MGHRA and YSYEKL. CDR3 loop: CASSPTEITDTQYF. The CDR3 DNA reads as TGCGCCAGCAGCCCGACAGAGATCACAGATACGCAGTATTTT.

J is TRBJ2-7 and V is TRBV7-9; no definite D call. The CDR3 contains 14 residues. The germline V gene has CDR1 SEHNR and CDR2 FQNEAQ (reference sequence). V gave up 0 bases and J gave up 2 bases, with 8 bases separating them. The CDR3 region is CASSLAARTYEQYF. Here the CDR3 DNA reads TGTGCCAGCAGCTTAGCGGCTAGAACCTACGAGCAGTACTTC. Based on the CDR3 plus reference TRBV7-9 and TRBJ2-7, the full variable domain is DTGVSQNPRHKITKRGQNVTFRCDPISEHNRLYWYRQTLGQGPEFLTYFQNEAQLEKSRLLSDRFSAERPKGSFSTLEIQRTEQGDSAMYLCASSLAARTYEQYFGPGTRLTVT.

This clone appeared a single time. The chain carries TRBV15 and TRBJ1-3, with 9 bases fitting TRBD1. CDR3 length equals 15 residues. Germline V gene sequence: CDR1 LNHNV, CDR2 YYDKDF (reference sequence). V shed 3 bases and J 7 bases; nucleotides not matched to a gene: 7. The CDR3: CATSSEGQGWNTIYF. The CDR3 bases are TGTGCCACCAGCAGCGAAGGACAGGGGTGGAACACCATATATTTT. Full variable domain (missing parts from reference TRBV15 and TRBJ1-3): DAMVIQNPRYQVTQFGKPVTLSCSQTLNHNVMYWYQQKSSQAPKLLFHYYDKDFNNEADTPDNFQSRRPNTSFCFLDIRSPGLGDTAMYLCATSSEGQGWNTIYFGEGSWLTVV.

V gene TRBV11-2 combines with J gene TRBJ1-4, with 10 bases lining up with TRBD1. The CDR3 contains 16 residues. V dropped 1 base and J dropped 5; count of bases not matched to a gene: 4. Germline V lookup: CDR1 SGHAT, CDR2 FQNNGV. The CDR3 region is CASSLGRGQGNEKLFF. The CDR3 DNA reads TGTGCCAGCAGCTTAGGCCGGGGACAGGGGAATGAAAAACTGTTTTTT.

The genes are TRBV5-1 and TRBJ2-5; a possible D gene is TRBD1 (5 bases). This CDR3 is 14 amino acids long. With 0 bases removed from V and 4 bases from J, the gap between germline ends came to 10 bases. In germline, CDR1 is SGHRS, CDR2 YFSETQ. The DNA of the CDR3 is TGCGCCAGCAGCTTGGCCCTGGGGCGAGAGACCCAGTACTTC. Amino acids: CASSLALGRETQYF.

The chain has TRBV5-1 and TRBJ2-5; the D call may be TRBD1 or TRBD2 (5 bases each). The V and J ends lost 5 bases and 4 bases respectively, with 24 bases between them. From germline, CDR1 is SGHRS and CDR2 YFSETQ. The CDR3 covers 17 residues. In DNA, the CDR3 is TGCGCCAGCAGGGACCCTCACATGACAGTTGCGGGAGAGACCCAGTACTTC. It translates to CASRDPHMTVAGETQYF.

The genes are TRBV2 and TRBJ2-3; D is uncertain. CDR1 is SNHLY, CDR2 FYNNEI, per germline. The CDR3 is made up of 16 amino acids. Trimming removed 6 bases from V and 1 base from J, with 17 bases in between. The CDR3: CASSALDPGGTDTQYF. As DNA, the CDR3 is TGTGCCAGCAGCGCCTTGGACCCCGGCGGCACAGATACGCAGTATTTT. Full variable domain (outside the CDR3, taken from reference TRBV2 and TRBJ2-3): EPEVTQTPSHQVTQMGQEVILRCVPISNHLYFYWYRQILGQKVEFLVSFYNNEISEKSEIFDDQFSVERPDGSNFTLKIRSTKLEDSAMYFCASSALDPGGTDTQYFGPGTRLTVL.

The V call is TRBV9, the J call TRBJ1-1, with TRBD1 as a possible D gene (5 bases). The germline V gene has CDR1 SGDLS and CDR2 YYNGEE. V was shortened by 2 bases and J by 6 bases, with 20 bases between the two germline ends. The CDR3 totals 16 residues. In DNA, the CDR3 is TGTGCCAGCAGCGTCTCCCCGGGGGATGGAGGCGCTGAAGCTTTCTTT. It translates to CASSVSPGDGGAEAFF.

J is TRBJ1-2 and V is TRBV2, with unresolved D. Germline V gene data show CDR1 as SNHLY and CDR2 as FYNNEI. The V end was cut by 7 bases, the J end by 6 bases, with 24 bases between. This CDR3 has 16 amino acids. CDR3 loop: CASKLDESPAGDGYTF. CDR3 nucleotide sequence: TGTGCCAGCAAACTTGACGAAAGCCCGGCGGGCGATGGCTACACCTTC. The variable domain in full, with the rest retrieved from reference TRBV2 and TRBJ1-2, is EPEVTQTPSHQVTQMGQEVILRCVPISNHLYFYWYRQILGQKVEFLVSFYNNEISEKSEIFDDQFSVERPDGSNFTLKIRSTKLEDSAMYFCASKLDESPAGDGYTFGSGTRLTVV.